This T cell receptor (beta chain) stems from a study of blood T cell repertoires in COVID-19. Background on the study: The United States, Italy and Spain supplied acute and convalescent COVID-19 samples. PBMCs, B-cell-depleted T cells, or T cells were the source of the cDNA or gDNA that made up the material.

V lost 7 bases to trimming and J lost 0 bases, with 13 bases between them. CDR3 length equals 15 residues. CDR1 is SNHLY and CDR2 is FYNNEI in the germline V gene. Authors' processing steps: Amplification of reference gene primers provided the estimated nucleated cell counts. Only in-frame clones appear in the TCRdb table, and some are missing; sequencing was by immunoSEQ multiplex PCR. Clone size and V and J calls were adopted from that table, with D and trimming inferred from the DNA. The data show about 170,000 clones, with about 93% seen just once and under 5% held by the top ten. V gene TRBV2 combines with J gene TRBJ1-5; D is perhaps TRBD1 (5 bases). Sequenced material: peripheral blood. The receptor's source is a woman in her forties or fifties with acute or convalescent COVID-19. CDR3 sequence reads: CASNRTPYSNQPQHF. The CDR3 coding sequence is TGTGCCAGCAACAGGACACCTTATAGCAATCAGCCCCAGCATTTT.